These 17 T cell receptor beta chains were sequenced from one sample in a study of blood T cells in healthy people across ages. A second PCR of roughly 7 to 11 cycles used a sample-barcoded 5' primer and a J-beta primer mix. MiXCR, applied by TCRdb to the 5' RACE reads, yields one record per CDR3 protein. This sample has some 710,000 distinct CDR3 sequences, with roughly 20% found just once. Sequenced: blood. These TCRs come from a man between 65 and 85 years old in good health.

The rearrangement joins TRBV6-2 or TRBV6-3 to TRBJ2-5; possibly TRBD2 for D (5 bases). The J call is uncertain, as TRBJ2-7 better fits the DNA end. This CDR3 is built from 15 residues. Germline loops: CDR1 MNHEY, CDR2 SVGEGT. CDR3 residues: CATLLSGPKAYEQYV. DNA for the CDR3: TGTGCCACCCTTTTAAGCGGACCTAAAGCCTACGAGCAGTACGTC.

This clonotype was found a few times. This chain uses TRBV29-1 with TRBJ2-1; D remains ambiguous. Trimming removed 6 bases at V and 10 bases at J, with 10 bases between. The germline gives CDR1 SQVTM, CDR2 ANQGSEA. This CDR3 region has 10 residues. CDR3 nucleotides: TGCAGCGTGGGTACTCTCGAGCAGTTCTTC. This gives the protein CSVGTLEQFF.

As regards this clonotype: This may be a read error: a much more frequent sequence differs by one nucleotide. This rearrangement joins TRBV7-2 to TRBJ2-1; D may be TRBD2 (5 bases). The CDR3 runs to 15 residues. Germline CDR1 and CDR2: SGHTA and FQGNSA. The CDR3 loop is CDSSRGLVSYNEQFF. CDR3 DNA sequence: TGTGACAGCAGCCGCGGACTGGTATCCTACAATGAGCAGTTCTTC. Supplemented by reference TRBV7-2 and TRBJ2-1, the full variable domain reads GAGVSQSPSNKVTEKGKDVELRCDPISGHTALYWYRQSLGQGLEFLIYFQGNSAPDKSGLPSDRFSAERTGGSVSTLTIQRTQQEDSAVYLCDSSRGLVSYNEQFFGPGTRLTVL.

The rearrangement links TRBV20-1 to TRBJ2-2, with TRBD1 matching over 11 bases. This CDR3 has 15 residues. In germline, CDR1 is DFQATT, CDR2 SNEGSKA (reference sequence). With V trimmed by 3 bases and J by 6 bases, 6 bases remained unmatched. CDR3: CSASRPDRGPGELFF. CDR3 nucleotides: TGCAGTGCTAGCCGTCCGGACAGGGGGCCCGGGGAGCTGTTTTTT.

Worth noting for this clonotype: A clone one base away is much larger, so this may be a read error. The chain recombines TRBV28 with TRBJ1-2; no reliable D call. Germline V gene lookup returns CDR1 MDHEN and CDR2 SYDVKM. Trimming removed 2 bases at V and 1 base at J, with 5 bases between. The CDR3 is 13 residues long. In DNA, the CDR3 is TGTGCCAGCAGTTTAAAGGTTAACTATGGCTACACCTTC. Its translation is CASSLKVNYGYTF.

V is TRBV12-3 or TRBV12-4 and J is TRBJ2-3, with TRBD2 identical over 9 bases. This CDR3 spans 15 amino acids. Trimming removed 2 bases from V and 5 bases from J; junction bases left unmatched: 5. Here the CDR3 reads CASSLRMTSGDTQYF. The CDR3 DNA sequence: TGTGCCAGCAGTTTACGGATGACTAGCGGAGATACGCAGTATTTT.

This clonotype appeared a few times. V usage is TRBV28 and J usage is TRBJ1-5; D remains ambiguous. V was shortened by 9 bases and J by 1 base, with 7 bases between the two germline ends. The germline V gene encodes CDR1 MDHEN and CDR2 SYDVKM. This CDR3 spans 12 amino acids. DNA for the CDR3: TGTGCCAGTACAGAGAGCAATCAGCCCCAGCATTTT. Translation gives CASTESNQPQHF.

This chain uses TRBV5-4 with TRBJ2-5; D is possibly TRBD1 or TRBD2 (5 bases each). The J call may not be correct, given that the DNA end is closer to TRBJ2-1. Germline-derived CDR1 and CDR2 are SGHNT and YYREEE (reference sequence). The CDR3 is made up of 17 amino acids. The CDR3: CASSQTVGAGIYNEQFF. The CDR3 DNA sequence: TGTGCCAGCAGCCAGACTGTAGGGGCGGGTATTTACAATGAGCAGTTCTTC.

V gene TRBV6-5 combines with J gene TRBJ2-3, with 8 bases fitting TRBD1. The length of the CDR3 is 16 residues. The germline CDR1 and CDR2 sequences are MNHEY and SVGAGI. With V trimmed by 5 bases and J by 4 bases, 11 bases remained unmatched. This CDR3 reads CASSRIRTGRPDTQYF. CDR3 DNA sequence: TGTGCCAGCAGTCGCATACGGACAGGGAGGCCAGATACGCAGTATTTT.

This clonotype was observed a few times. The chain combines TRBV20-1 with TRBJ2-3; 10 bases are a match to TRBD2. V shed 0 bases, J shed 2 bases, and the junction held 8 bases outside the gene matches. Germline V gene sequence: CDR1 DFQATT, CDR2 SNEGSKA (reference sequence). The CDR3 length is 17 residues. The CDR3 DNA follows: TGCAGTGCTAGAGATCAACTAGCGGGACCTAACACAGATACGCAGTATTTT. Encoded protein: CSARDQLAGPNTDTQYF.

The chain recombines TRBV6-1 with TRBJ2-1; possibly TRBD1 for D (6 bases). The V end was cut by 7 bases, the J end by 4 bases, with 17 bases between. Germline V gives CDR1 MNHNS, CDR2 SASEGT. The CDR3 spans 15 residues. CDR3 DNA sequence: TGTGCCAGCACTCTTACGGACAGTACGTACAATGAGCAGTTCTTC. It yields the protein CASTLTDSTYNEQFF.

This chain connects TRBV2 to TRBJ2-2; D may be TRBD1 (5 bases). The CDR3 is 14 residues long. The germline V gene has CDR1 SNHLY and CDR2 FYNNEI. Trimming removed 4 bases at V and 6 bases at J, with 12 bases between. CDR3 nucleotide sequence: TGTGCCAGCAGTGGACTCCAGGGATCCGGGGAGCTGTTTTTT. It encodes CASSGLQGSGELFF.

This chain joins TRBV15 and TRBJ1-4, with D perhaps TRBD1 (5 bases). The CDR3 has 14 amino acids. Germline V CDR1 and CDR2: LNHNV, YYDKDF (reference sequence). The V end was cut by 6 bases, the J end by 0 bases, with 8 bases between. The CDR3 region is CATSRQTTNEKLFF. CDR3 nucleotide sequence: TGTGCCACCAGTAGACAGACAACTAATGAAAAACTGTTTTTT.

In its sample, this clonotype was seen many times. The rearrangement joins TRBV5-1 to TRBJ2-3; D is undetermined. CDR3 size: 14 residues. From germline, CDR1 is SGHRS and CDR2 YFSETQ. The V end lost 0 bases, the J end lost 4 bases, and 9 bases lay between the germline ends. For the CDR3, the DNA is TGCGCCAGCAGCTTGGTTGCGCCGTCAGATACGCAGTATTTT. It translates to CASSLVAPSDTQYF.

The chain couples TRBV6-2 or TRBV6-3 to TRBJ2-5; D perhaps matches TRBD1 (6 bases). Per the germline V gene, CDR1 is MNHEY and CDR2 is SVGEGT. This CDR3 region has 14 residues. Trimming removed 7 bases at V and 4 bases at J, with 16 bases between. As DNA, the CDR3 is TGTGCCAGCACCAAATCCACAGGGCGAGAGACCCAGTACTTC. The encoded protein is CASTKSTGRETQYF.

This clonotype was counted between two and nine times. The chain employs TRBV5-1 and TRBJ2-4; possible D gene TRBD1, 6 bases. V gave up 0 bases and J gave up 10 bases, with 11 bases separating them. Germline lookup yields CDR1 SGHRS and CDR2 YFSETQ. The CDR3 totals 13 residues. CDR3 DNA: TGCGCCAGCAGCTTGGGCCGACAGGATATTCAGTACTTC. Protein: CASSLGRQDIQYF.

This clonotype was seen more than once but under ten times. The chain uses TRBV20-1 and TRBJ2-3; 9 positions match TRBD2. This CDR3 is built from 18 residues. Germline V gives CDR1 DFQATT, CDR2 SNEGSKA (reference sequence). V shed 0 bases, J shed 0 bases, and the junction held 10 bases outside the gene matches. The CDR3 DNA is TGCAGTGCTAGAGAGGGTACTAGCGGGCTACGGAGCACAGATACGCAGTATTTT. As protein: CSAREGTSGLRSTDTQYF.